The next 10 T cell receptor beta chains were all read from a single sample in a study of T-cell reconstitution after alpha-beta-depleted transplantation in children. TCRbeta library preparation incorporated unique molecular identifiers. Via MiXCR, TCRdb re-called the PCR reads, giving one row per CDR3 protein. Of 75,000 to 100,000 distinct CDR3 sequences in the sample, more than 7% were seen once. Here the sequenced sample was PBMCs from the stem cell graft donor, taken from the stem cell graft. The receptors come from a human donor who donated a stem cell graft to a child with congenital amegakaryocytic thrombocytopenia.

This clonotype was detected only a few times. This sequence joins TRBV5-1 and TRBJ2-3; perhaps TRBD2 as D (6 bases). CDR1 and CDR2 (germline): SGHRS, YFSETQ. The length of the CDR3 is 14 residues. V was pared by 0 bases and J by 6 bases, with 11 bases between. The CDR3: CASSLGRAGDTQYF. The CDR3 region has the DNA TGCGCCAGCAGCTTGGGAAGGGCGGGGGATACGCAGTATTTT.

This clonotype was seen at least ten times. The rearrangement joins TRBV7-2 to TRBJ2-3; D tentatively reads TRBD1 or TRBD2 (6 bases each). Deletions cut 1 base from V and 1 base from J, with 12 bases between. In germline, CDR1 is SGHTA, CDR2 FQGNSA. The CDR3 consists of 16 residues. In DNA, the CDR3 is TGTGCCAGCAGCTTAGGGGGGGCTGCGGGCACAGATACGCAGTATTTT. Protein: CASSLGGAAGTDTQYF.

With regard to this clonotype: At one end, the junction sequence differs from germline, possibly due to a read error. The chain couples TRBV2 to TRBJ2-5; a weak D match, TRBD2 (7 bases). The CDR3 spans 13 residues. CDR1 and CDR2 (germline): SNHLY, FYNNEI. The CDR3 bases are TGTGCCAGCAGCCTCGGGGGGCAAGGGACCCAGTACTTC. Protein sequence: CASSLGGQGTQYF.

The J gene is TRBJ1-2, the V gene TRBV19; TRBD1 might be the D (6 bases). This CDR3 spans 13 amino acids. Trimming left V 5 bases short and J 7 bases short, with 14 bases between. Per germline, CDR1 LNHDA and CDR2 SQIVND (reference sequence). For the CDR3, the DNA is TGTGCCAGTAGTCAACAGGGATCCGGTGGCTACACCTTC. Its translation: CASSQQGSGGYTF.

In this sample, this clonotype turned up many times. The chain recombines TRBV5-5 with TRBJ1-2; 8 nucleotides match TRBD1. This CDR3 has 16 amino acids. Germline V gene data show CDR1 as SGHKS and CDR2 as YYEKEE (reference sequence). Trimming took 4 bases from V and 6 from J; bases not matched to a gene: 14. For the CDR3, the DNA is TGTGCCAGCAGCCGAATCCCGGGGACAGGATATGATGGCTACACCTTC. Its protein is CASSRIPGTGYDGYTF.

This clonotype was observed many times. The V call is TRBV28, the J call TRBJ2-7; D is unclear. Trimming took off 10 bases at V and 4 bases at J, with 11 bases between the two ends. The length of the CDR3 is 11 residues. Germline V gene sequence: CDR1 MDHEN, CDR2 SYDVKM. CDR3 amino acids: CAISSRYEQYF. CDR3 nucleotides: TGTGCCATCTCCAGTAGGTACGAGCAGTACTTC.

There are many counts of this clonotype. The chain combines TRBV5-1 with TRBJ1-3; 12 bases agree with TRBD1. J lost 3 bases, V lost 0 bases, and 7 bases had no gene match. This CDR3 comprises 18 residues. In germline, CDR1 is SGHRS, CDR2 YFSETQ. The CDR3 nucleotides read TGCGCCAGCAGCTTGGAAGGGGACAGGGGGCGGATTGGAAACACCATATATTTT. This encodes CASSLEGDRGRIGNTIYF.

This clonotype was counted ten times or more. The V and J genes are TRBV6-1 and TRBJ1-1; no definite D call. Trimming shortened V by 4 bases and J by 1 base, and 7 bases separated the two germline ends. The germline V gene has CDR1 MNHNS and CDR2 SASEGT. The CDR3 sequence is 13 residues long. CDR3 loop: CASSGDWNTEAFF. DNA for the CDR3: TGTGCCAGCAGTGGGGATTGGAACACTGAAGCTTTCTTT.

In its sample, this clonotype was seen many times. This sequence joins TRBV6-1 and TRBJ1-6, with D perhaps TRBD1 (6 bases). Trimming took off 6 bases at V and 4 bases at J, with 10 bases between the two ends. The CDR3 runs 14 residues. Germline V CDR1 and CDR2: MNHNS, SASEGT. The CDR3, as DNA: TGTGCCAGCAGGGACAGCTCTTATAATTCACCCCTCCACTTT. It specifies CASRDSSYNSPLHF.

This clonotype has ten or more counts. The chain has TRBV20-1 and TRBJ1-5; TRBD1 is a possible D gene (5 bases). The germline gives CDR1 DFQATT, CDR2 SNEGSKA (reference sequence). With 5 bases removed from V and 9 bases from J, the gap between germline ends came to 17 bases. The CDR3 covers 13 residues. The CDR3 region is CSAPGDFRRPQHF. The CDR3 DNA reads as TGCAGTGCTCCTGGGGACTTCAGGAGGCCCCAGCATTTT.